The subject of this entry is one T cell receptor (beta chain). Its target is not known. This sample is drawn from a study of cytomegalovirus exposure and HLA in healthy donors. Study findings and constraints: Productive status was seen about 87% or about 30% of the time for most TCR beta V segments in an earlier analysis.

PCR was performed using 60 Vbeta and 13 Jbeta primers. TCRdb keeps only in-frame clones here, not all; method: immunoSEQ multiplex PCR. The sample lists around 150,000 clones, 75% to 85% occurring once. Unmatched junction bases numbered 6, after V lost 4 bases and J lost 6 bases. This CDR3 has 15 amino acids. Germline-derived CDR1 and CDR2 are LGHNA and YNFKEQ. The V gene is TRBV4-2, the J gene TRBJ2-1, with TRBD2 identical over 10 bases. The material sequenced was PBMCs. The origin of this receptor is a male donor in good health and CMV-seropositive. CDR3 nucleotide sequence: TGTGCCAGCAGCCCGGAGCTAGCGGGGGTCAATGAGCAGTTCTTC. Translating gives CASSPELAGVNEQFF.